This T cell receptor (beta chain) was sequenced for a study of control samples from healthy donors and cancer patients. In germline, CDR1 is MDHEN, CDR2 SYDVKM. Trimming removed 8 bases at V and 6 bases at J, with 8 bases between. The CDR3 runs 11 residues. Only in-frame clones appear in the TCRdb table, and some are missing; sequencing was by immunoSEQ multiplex PCR. The table records approximately 82,000 clones, just under 95% of them present only once. Input material: blood. The TCR originated in a woman in her late teens or twenties in good health. The chain carries TRBV28 and TRBJ2-4; TRBD1 might be the D (5 bases). The CDR3 protein is CASRQGNIQYF. The CDR3 DNA is TGTGCCAGCCGCCAGGGAAACATTCAGTACTTC.